This paragraph covers one T cell receptor beta chain sequence. The sample originates from a study of sequential checkpoint blockade in melanoma. Across the study: Maintenance nivolumab came after either treatment sequence.

Treatment meaning: randomized to nivolumab then ipilimumab (arm A) or the reverse (arm B). Sorted cells were live CD3+CD8+, lacking CD19 and CD56, from PBMCs. Generated by immunoSEQ multiplex PCR, the TCRdb table keeps only in-frame clones and is missing some. The sample has 20,000 or so clones, around 82% seen once. Trimming removed 0 bases from V and 2 bases from J, with 12 bases in between. Germline values: CDR1 SGHRS, CDR2 YFSETQ. This CDR3 has 15 residues. The TCR was taken from a human donor with melanoma. The chain carries TRBV5-1 and TRBJ2-7; maybe TRBD1 (5 bases). The sample consisted of CD8+ T cells sorted from blood (inferred from file names), taken from a patient given nivolumab and ipilimumab in sequence. CDR3 DNA: TGCGCCAGCAGCTTGGATTATCAGGGTCCCTACGAGCAGTACTTC. It yields the protein CASSLDYQGPYEQYF. The whole variable domain, filled in from reference TRBV5-1 and TRBJ2-7, reads KAGVTQTPRYLIKTRGQQVTLSCSPISGHRSVSWYQQTPGQGLQFLFEYFSETQRNKGNFPGRFSGRQFSNSRSEMNVSTLELGDSALYLCASSLDYQGPYEQYFGPGTRLTVT.